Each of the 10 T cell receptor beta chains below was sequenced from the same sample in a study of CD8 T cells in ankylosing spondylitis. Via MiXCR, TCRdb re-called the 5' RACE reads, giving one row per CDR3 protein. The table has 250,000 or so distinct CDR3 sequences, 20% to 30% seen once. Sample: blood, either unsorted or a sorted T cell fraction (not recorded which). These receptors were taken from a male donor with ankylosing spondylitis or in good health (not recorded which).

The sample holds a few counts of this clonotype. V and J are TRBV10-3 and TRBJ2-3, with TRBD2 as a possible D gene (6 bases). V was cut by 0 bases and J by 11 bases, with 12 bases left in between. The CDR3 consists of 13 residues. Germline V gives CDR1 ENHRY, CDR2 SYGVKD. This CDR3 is CAISESGGFGQYF. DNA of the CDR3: TGTGCCATCAGTGAGTCGGGGGGTTTTGGGCAGTATTTT.

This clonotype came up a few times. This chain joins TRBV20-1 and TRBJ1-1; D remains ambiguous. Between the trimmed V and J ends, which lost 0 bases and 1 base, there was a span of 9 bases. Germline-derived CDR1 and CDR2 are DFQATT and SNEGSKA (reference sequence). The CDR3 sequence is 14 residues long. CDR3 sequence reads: CSAREFGGNTEAFF. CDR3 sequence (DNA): TGCAGTGCTAGAGAGTTTGGAGGGAACACTGAAGCTTTCTTT.

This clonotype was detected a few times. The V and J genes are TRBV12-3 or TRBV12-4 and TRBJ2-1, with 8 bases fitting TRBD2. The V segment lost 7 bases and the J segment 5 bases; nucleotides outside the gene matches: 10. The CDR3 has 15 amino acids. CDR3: CASNLIAGNHNEQFF. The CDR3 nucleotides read TGTGCCAGCAACCTTATAGCGGGGAACCACAATGAGCAGTTCTTC.

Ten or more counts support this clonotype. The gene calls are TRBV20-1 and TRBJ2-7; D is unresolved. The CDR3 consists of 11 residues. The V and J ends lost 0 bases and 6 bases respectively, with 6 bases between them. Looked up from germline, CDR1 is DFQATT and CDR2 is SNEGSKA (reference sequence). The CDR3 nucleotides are TGCAGTGCTAGAGATGGTTCCGAGCAGTACTTC. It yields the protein CSARDGSEQYF.

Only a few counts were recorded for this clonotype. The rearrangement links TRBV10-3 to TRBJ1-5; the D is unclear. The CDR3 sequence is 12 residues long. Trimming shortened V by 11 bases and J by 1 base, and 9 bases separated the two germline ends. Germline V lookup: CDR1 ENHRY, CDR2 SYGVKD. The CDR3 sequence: CASRESNQPQHF. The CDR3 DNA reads TGTGCCTCACGGGAGAGCAATCAGCCCCAGCATTTT.

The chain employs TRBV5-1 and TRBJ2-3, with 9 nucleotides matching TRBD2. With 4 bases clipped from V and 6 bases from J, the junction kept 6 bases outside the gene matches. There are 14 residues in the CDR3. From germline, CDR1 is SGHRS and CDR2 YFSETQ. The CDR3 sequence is CASSLSGGFDTQYF. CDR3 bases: TGCGCCAGCAGCCTTAGCGGGGGTTTCGATACGCAGTATTTT.

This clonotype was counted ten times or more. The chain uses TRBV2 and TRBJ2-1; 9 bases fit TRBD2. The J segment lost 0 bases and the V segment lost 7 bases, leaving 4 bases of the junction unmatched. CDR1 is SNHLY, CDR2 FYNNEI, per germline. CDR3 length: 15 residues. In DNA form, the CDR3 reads TGTGCCAGCACTAGCGGGGTTCTCTCCTACAATGAGCAGTTCTTC. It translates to CASTSGVLSYNEQFF.

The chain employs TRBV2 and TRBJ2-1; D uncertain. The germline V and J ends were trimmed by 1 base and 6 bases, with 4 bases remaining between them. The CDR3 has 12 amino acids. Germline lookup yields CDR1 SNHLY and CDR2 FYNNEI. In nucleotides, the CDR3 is TGTGCCAGCAGTGAAGGCCCCAATGAGCAGTTCTTC. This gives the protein CASSEGPNEQFF.

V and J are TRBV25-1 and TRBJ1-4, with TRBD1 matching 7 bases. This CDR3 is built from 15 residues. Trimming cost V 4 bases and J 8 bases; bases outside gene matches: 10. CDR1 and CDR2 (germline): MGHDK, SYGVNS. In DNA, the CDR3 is TGTGCCAGCAGTGGCTCGACAGGGCGTCGGGAAAAACTGTTTTTT. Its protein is CASSGSTGRREKLFF.

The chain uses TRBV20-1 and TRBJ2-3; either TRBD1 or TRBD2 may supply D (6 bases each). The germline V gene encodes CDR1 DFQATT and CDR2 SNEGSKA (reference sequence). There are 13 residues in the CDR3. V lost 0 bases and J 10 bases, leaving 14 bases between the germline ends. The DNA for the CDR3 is TGCAGTGCTAGAGATCCCCCGGGGGCCCCGCAGTATTTT. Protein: CSARDPPGAPQYF.